These T cell receptor beta chains were read from a single sample in a study of T cells in narcolepsy. The table came from immunoSEQ multiplex PCR; TCRdb's copy has only in-frame clones and leaves some out. The data contain over 25,000 clones, over 65% of them singletons. Sequencing input: memory (CD45RA-) CD4+ T cells from blood. The origin of the receptors is a human donor in good health. The CDR3 runs from the conserved cysteine through the conserved F or W. A D gene is named only where the DNA matches it firmly. Size is omitted from some rows. Given values are once, few, many or a class for expanded clones.

CAWRVTGGYQETQYF | TGTGCCTGGAGAGTAACAGGGGGGTACCAAGAGACCCAGTACTTC | TRBV30 | 15 | TRBD1 | TRBJ2-5 | -
CASSRGTGGTEAFF | TGTGCCAGCAGCAGAGGGACAGGGGGGACTGAAGCTTTCTTT | TRBV7-9 | 14 | TRBD1 | TRBJ1-1 | -
CASSLASGGSVYGYTF | TGTGCCAGCAGCTTAGCGTCAGGGGGCAGCGTCTATGGCTACACCTTC | TRBV7-2 | 16 | TRBD1 | TRBJ1-2 | -
CASRTGGFSGNTIYF | TGTGCCAGCAGGACTGGGGGGTTCTCTGGAAACACCATATATTTT | TRBV7-3 | 15 | - | TRBJ1-3 | -
CASSLAGTPDVAFF | TGTGCCAGCAGCTTAGCCGGGACTCCAGACGTGGCTTTCTTT | TRBV11-2 | 14 | - | TRBJ1-1 | -
CASSSTGDQPQHF | TGTGCCAGCAGCTCGACAGGGGATCAGCCCCAGCATTTT | TRBV7-9 | 13 | TRBD1 | TRBJ1-5 | -
CASSYTGTGGNQPQHF | TGTGCCAGCAGTTACACCGGGACAGGGGGCAATCAGCCCCAGCATTTT | TRBV6-6 | 16 | TRBD1 | TRBJ1-5 | -
CASSLASGANVLTF | TGCGCCAGCAGCTTGGCCTCTGGGGCCAACGTCCTGACTTTC | TRBV5-1 | 14 | - | TRBJ2-6 | -
CASSYSGQGVTFF | TGTGCCAGCAGTTACTCGGGACAGGGAGTCACTTTCTTT | TRBV6-5 | 13 | TRBD1 | TRBJ1-1 | -
CASSGQGGQPQHF | TGTGCCAGTAGTGGACAGGGCGGACAGCCCCAGCATTTT | TRBV19 | 13 | TRBD1 | TRBJ1-5 | -
CASSSGTGTLNYGYTF | TGTGCCAGCAGCTCTGGGACAGGGACACTCAACTATGGCTACACCTTC | TRBV5-6 | 16 | TRBD1 | TRBJ1-2 | -
CASSPTLTGTYEQYF | TGTGCCAGCAGCCCTACCCTGACGGGGACCTACGAGCAGTACTTC | TRBV6-1 | 15 | - | TRBJ2-7 | few
CASSEGGSVYNEQFF | TGTGCCAGCAGTGAAGGGGGTAGCGTCTACAATGAGCAGTTCTTC | TRBV6-1 | 15 | - | TRBJ2-1 | -
CAWRFRHFEETQYF | TGTGCCTGGAGATTCCGCCATTTTGAGGAGACCCAGTACTTC | TRBV30 | 14 | - | TRBJ2-5 | once
CASSLSGHTDTQYF | TGCGCCAGCAGCTTGTCGGGACACACAGATACGCAGTATTTT | TRBV5-1 | 14 | - | TRBJ2-3 | -
CASSLGVSVSSTDTQYF | TGTGCCAGCAGCTTAGGCGTCTCGGTGTCTAGCACAGATACGCAGTATTTT | TRBV7-6 | 17 | - | TRBJ2-3 | few
CASSPDRGGYEQYF | TGTGCCAGTAGTCCAGACAGGGGGGGTTACGAGCAGTACTTC | TRBV19 | 14 | TRBD1 | TRBJ2-7 | -
CAWGAKDGYEQYF | TGTGCCTGGGGGGCAAAGGACGGCTACGAGCAGTACTTC | TRBV30 | 13 | - | TRBJ2-7 | -
CASSLWGLGEAEQYF | TGTGCCAGCAGCTTATGGGGTCTAGGGGAGGCCGAGCAGTACTTC | TRBV7-2 | 15 | - | TRBJ2-7 | -
CASSQGTGNYGYTF | TGCGCCAGCAGCCAAGGGACAGGGAACTATGGCTACACCTTC | TRBV4-3 | 14 | TRBD1 | TRBJ1-2 | -
CASSAQGNNQPQHF | TGTGCCAGTAGTGCCCAGGGGAACAATCAGCCCCAGCATTTT | TRBV19 | 14 | - | TRBJ1-5 | -
CASSLEGTVSNLAKNIQYF | TGTGCCAGCAGCTTAGAGGGGACAGTGAGTAATCTAGCCAAAAACATTCAGTACTTC | TRBV7-8 | 19 | TRBD1 | TRBJ2-4 | -
CASSPGLARETQYF | TGTGCCAGCAGCCCGGGACTAGCAAGGGAGACCCAGTACTTC | TRBV5-4 | 14 | TRBD2 | TRBJ2-5 | -
CASSLWPITSGRPGELLF | TGTGCCAGCAGTTTATGGCCTATTACTAGCGGGAGGCCCGGGGAGCTGCTTTTT | TRBV28 | 18 | TRBD2 | TRBJ2-2 | -
CASSIGSDVGKQYF | TGTGCCAGTAGTATAGGATCGGACGTCGGGAAGCAGTACTTC | TRBV19 | 14 | - | TRBJ2-7 | -
CSVGLGASGNTIYF | TGCAGCGTCGGCCTCGGGGCTTCTGGAAACACCATATATTTT | TRBV29-1 | 14 | - | TRBJ1-3 | -
CAWSSATDQPQHF | TGTGCCTGGAGTTCGGCGACGGATCAGCCCCAGCATTTT | TRBV30 | 13 | - | TRBJ1-5 | -
CASSARLTGTSEKNIQYF | TGTGCCAGCAGCGCACGTTTAACTGGGACTAGCGAAAAAAACATTCAGTACTTC | TRBV7-6 | 18 | TRBD2 | TRBJ2-4 | -
CASSPKQGGSGGRASEQYF | TGTGCCAGCAGCCCCAAACAGGGGGGAAGTGGCGGGAGGGCCAGTGAGCAGTACTTC | TRBV7-9 | 19 | - | TRBJ2-7 | -
CASSATSGRLDEQFF | TGTGCCAGCAGCGCGACTAGCGGGAGATTGGATGAGCAGTTCTTC | TRBV7-2 | 15 | TRBD2 | TRBJ2-1 | -
CAISGRGTEAFF | TGTGCCATCAGTGGTAGGGGGACTGAAGCTTTCTTT | TRBV10-3 | 12 | - | TRBJ1-1 | few
CASSRDPMYSPLHF | TGCGCCAGCAGCCGGGACCCCATGTATTCACCCCTCCACTTT | TRBV4-3 | 14 | - | TRBJ1-6 | -
CASSLERTGVPKPQHF | TGTGCCAGCAGCTTAGAAAGGACAGGGGTCCCGAAGCCCCAGCATTTT | TRBV7-8 | 16 | TRBD1 | TRBJ1-5 | -
CASSERAGGGETQYF | TGCGCCAGCAGTGAGCGAGCGGGAGGTGGGGAGACCCAGTACTTC | TRBV10-2 | 15 | TRBD2 | TRBJ2-5 | -
CASSQVASGQETQYF | TGTGCCAGCAGCCAAGTGGCTAGCGGCCAGGAGACCCAGTACTTC | TRBV4-2 | 15 | TRBD2 | TRBJ2-5 | once
CASSNGGQENNQPQHF | TGTGCCAGTAGCAATGGGGGACAGGAGAACAATCAGCCCCAGCATTTT | TRBV19 | 16 | TRBD1 | TRBJ1-5 | -
CASSLSTGTGFNEQFF | TGTGCCAGCAGCTTATCCACCGGGACAGGGTTCAATGAGCAGTTCTTC | TRBV7-3 | 16 | TRBD1 | TRBJ2-1 | -
CASSRTGTDLATNEKLFF | TGCGCCAGCAGCCGGACCGGGACGGATCTCGCAACTAATGAAAAACTGTTTTTT | TRBV5-1 | 18 | - | TRBJ1-4 | once
CASSSDPGPYGYTF | TGTGCCAGCAGTTCCGACCCCGGCCCGTATGGCTACACCTTC | TRBV28 | 14 | - | TRBJ1-2 | few
CAISKTSGSTDTQYF | TGTGCCATCAGTAAGACTAGCGGGAGTACAGATACGCAGTATTTT | TRBV10-3 | 15 | TRBD2 | TRBJ2-3 | few
CASSVSAVGFAEAFF | TGTGCCAGCAGCGTTAGTGCGGTGGGATTTGCTGAAGCTTTCTTT | TRBV9 | 15 | - | TRBJ1-1 | -
CAWTPGQWAEKLFF | TGTGCCTGGACCCCGGGACAGTGGGCGGAAAAACTGTTTTTT | TRBV30 | 14 | TRBD1 | TRBJ1-4 | -
CASSLSSPEQFF | TGTGCCAGCAGTTTATCTAGTCCTGAGCAGTTCTTC | TRBV28 | 12 | - | TRBJ2-1 | -
CASSYRQKNRPQYF | TGTGCCAGCAGCTATCGACAAAAAAACCGTCCCCAGTACTTC | TRBV28 | 14 | - | TRBJ2-5 | -
CAWNHHRRTYEQYF | TGTGCCTGGAATCACCACAGGCGGACCTACGAGCAGTACTTC | TRBV30 | 14 | - | TRBJ2-7 | -
CASSQNPTNTGELFF | TGTGCCAGCAGCCAAAACCCAACGAACACCGGGGAGCTGTTTTTT | TRBV14 | 15 | - | TRBJ2-2 | few
CASSFRGSGSYNEQFF | TGTGCCAGCAGCTTTAGGGGGTCAGGGTCGTACAATGAGCAGTTCTTC | TRBV11-2 | 16 | - | TRBJ2-1 | -
CASTPGTSGSGANVLTF | TGTGCCAGTACCCCCGGGACTAGCGGCTCTGGGGCCAACGTCCTGACTTTC | TRBV19 | 17 | TRBD2 | TRBJ2-6 | -
CASSPKGGGRETQYF | TGCGCCAGCAGCCCTAAGGGGGGAGGCCGAGAGACCCAGTACTTC | TRBV5-1 | 15 | - | TRBJ2-5 | -
CASSQPPGQGTLSGNTIYF | TGTGCCAGCAGCCAACCACCGGGACAGGGAACTCTCTCTGGAAACACCATATATTTT | TRBV7-9 | 19 | TRBD1 | TRBJ1-3 | -
CASSGSLGGNTEAFF | TGTGCCAGTAGCGGGTCTTTGGGGGGGAACACTGAAGCTTTCTTT | TRBV19 | 15 | - | TRBJ1-1 | -
CASSLPGYEQFF | TGTGCCAGCAGCTTACCCGGTTATGAGCAGTTCTTC | TRBV11-3 | 12 | - | TRBJ2-1 | -
CSVVLAGGEQFF | TGCAGCGTTGTTCTAGCGGGAGGTGAGCAGTTCTTC | TRBV29-1 | 12 | TRBD2 | TRBJ2-1 | -
CASSRPGTSGNEQYF | TGTGCCAGCAGCAGACCCGGGACTAGCGGCAACGAGCAGTACTTC | TRBV11-2 | 15 | TRBD2 | TRBJ2-7 | once
CASRGQSSGGYEQYF | TGTGCCAGCAGGGGGCAGTCTTCCGGAGGATACGAGCAGTACTTC | TRBV7-2 | 15 | - | TRBJ2-7 | -